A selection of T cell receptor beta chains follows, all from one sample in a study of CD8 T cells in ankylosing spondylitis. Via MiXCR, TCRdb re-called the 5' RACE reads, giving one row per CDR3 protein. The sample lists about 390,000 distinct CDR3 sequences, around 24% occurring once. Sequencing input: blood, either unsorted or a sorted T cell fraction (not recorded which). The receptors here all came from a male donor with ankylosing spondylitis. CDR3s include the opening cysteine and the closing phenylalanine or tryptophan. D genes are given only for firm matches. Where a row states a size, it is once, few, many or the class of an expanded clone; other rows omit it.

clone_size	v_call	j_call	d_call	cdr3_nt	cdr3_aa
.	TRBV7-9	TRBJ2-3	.	TGTGCCAGCAGCTTATGGGACTTGGGCACAGATACGCAGTATTTT	CASSLWDLGTDTQYF
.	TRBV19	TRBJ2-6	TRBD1	TGTGCCAGTAGGCCGACAGGGGCTGGGGCCAACGTCCTGACTTTC	CASRPTGAGANVLTF
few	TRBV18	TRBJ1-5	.	TGTGCCAGCTCACCGGGAAGCCCTCGGGGCAATCAGCCCCAGCATTTT	CASSPGSPRGNQPQHF
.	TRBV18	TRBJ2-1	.	TGTGCCAGCTCACCAGGTACCTGGGACTACAATGAGCAGTTCTTC	CASSPGTWDYNEQFF
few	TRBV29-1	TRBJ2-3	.	TGCAGCGTTGGGGGAGGGGGATGGGATACGCAGTATTTT	CSVGGGGWDTQYF
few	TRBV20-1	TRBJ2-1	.	TGCAGTGCTCCCGGGACTCCTTCGGCCAATGAGCAGTTCTTC	CSAPGTPSANEQFF
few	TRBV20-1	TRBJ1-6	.	TGCAGTGTAGGGGGGTATCAATCACCCCTCCACTTT	CSVGGYQSPLHF
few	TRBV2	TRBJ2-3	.	TGTGCCAGCACCCTGGTGGAGCCGGGGGAGTATTTT	CASTLVEPGEYF
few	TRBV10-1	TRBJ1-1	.	TGCGCCAGCAGCCGACTCCGGGACGGTGAAGCTTTCTTT	CASSRLRDGEAFF
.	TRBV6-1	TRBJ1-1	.	TGTGCCAGCAGACAGGGTACGGTTGGGCGCACTGAAGCTTTCTTT	CASRQGTVGRTEAFF
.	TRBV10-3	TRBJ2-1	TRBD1	TGTGCCATCAAGGGGCAGGGGGAGTACAATGAGCAGTTCTTC	CAIKGQGEYNEQFF
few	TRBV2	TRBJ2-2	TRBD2	TGTGCCAGCACTAAGACTAGCGGGCGGAACACCGGGGAGCTGTTTTTT	CASTKTSGRNTGELFF
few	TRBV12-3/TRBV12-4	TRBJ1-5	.	TGTGCCAGCAGTTTAGTCTGGCGGGGAATCTATAGCAATCAGCCCCAGCATTTT	CASSLVWRGIYSNQPQHF
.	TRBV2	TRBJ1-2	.	TGTGCCAGCAGTGGCGGGCTGGGGTATAGCTACACCTTC	CASSGGLGYSYTF
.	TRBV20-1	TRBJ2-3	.	TGCAGTGCTAGAGAACACTCTAGCACAGATACGCAGTATTTT	CSAREHSSTDTQYF
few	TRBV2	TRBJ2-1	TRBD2	TGTGCCAGCAGTGGAGCGGGACCTGGGGACAATGAGCAGTTCTTC	CASSGAGPGDNEQFF
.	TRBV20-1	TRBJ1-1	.	TGCAGTGCTAGAGAGGGGGTCTGGACTGAAGCTTTCTTT	CSAREGVWTEAFF
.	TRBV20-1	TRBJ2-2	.	TGCAGTGCTAGAGGAAGTCAGACTAGTATCGTCGGGGAGCTGTTTTTT	CSARGSQTSIVGELFF
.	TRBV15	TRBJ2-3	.	TGTGCCACCAGCAGAGGACGGGCGGGATCCACAGATACGCAGTATTTT	CATSRGRAGSTDTQYF
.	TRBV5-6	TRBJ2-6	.	TGTGCCAGCAGCGACATCTGGGCCAACGTCCTGACTTTC	CASSDIWANVLTF
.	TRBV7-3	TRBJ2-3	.	TGTGCCAGCAGCTTAGGGTCCATCATTGGCACAGATACGCAGTATTTT	CASSLGSIIGTDTQYF
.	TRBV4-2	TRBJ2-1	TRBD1	TGTGCCAGCAGCCAAGACCGGGGACAGGGGTTCGACAATGAGCAGTTCTTC	CASSQDRGQGFDNEQFF
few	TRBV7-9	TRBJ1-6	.	TGTGCCAGCAGCTCTAACAACAGAGATAATTCACCCCTCCACTTT	CASSSNNRDNSPLHF
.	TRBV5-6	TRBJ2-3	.	TGTGCCAGCAGCTTGGGAGGCAGGTCCGCAGATACGCAGTATTTT	CASSLGGRSADTQYF